The next 25 T cell receptor beta chains were all read from a single sample in a study of STAT5B mutations in CD4+ large granular lymphocyte leukemia. TCRdb's table, derived via immunoSEQ multiplex PCR, lists solely in-frame clones and lacks some. The table records 31,000 or so clones, roughly 80% of them present only once. The sequenced sample was CD4+ T cells from blood buffy coats. The source of these receptors is a human donor in good health.

The V and J genes are TRBV15 and TRBJ1-4; D possibly corresponds to TRBD1 (5 bases). The V end was cut by 2 bases, the J end by 8 bases, with 15 bases between. This CDR3 comprises 15 residues. Germline V CDR1 and CDR2: LNHNV, YYDKDF (reference sequence). CDR3 coding DNA: TGTGCCACCAGCAGATCATGGGGGAATACCGAAAAACTGTTTTTT. Its translation is CATSRSWGNTEKLFF.

The chain couples TRBV30 to TRBJ1-2; D uncertain. This CDR3 is built from 15 residues. Germline V gene lookup returns CDR1 GTSNPN and CDR2 SVGIG (reference sequence). V lost 3 bases, J lost 2 bases, and 16 bases lay in between. The CDR3 loop reads CAWSQRRLRNYGYTF. CDR3 sequence (DNA): TGTGCCTGGAGCCAAAGACGACTACGAAACTATGGCTACACCTTC. The full variable domain, rest sourced from reference TRBV30 and TRBJ1-2, is SQTIHQWPATLVQPVGSPLSLECTVEGTSNPNLYWYRQAAGRGLQLLFYSVGIGQISSEVPQNLSASRPQDRQFILSSKKLLLSDSGFYLCAWSQRRLRNYGYTFGSGTRLTVV.

V and J are TRBV27 and TRBJ2-3; D is perhaps TRBD1 (6 bases). V was pared by 2 bases and J by 0 bases, with 18 bases between. Germline V CDR1 and CDR2: MNHEY, SMNVEV (reference sequence). CDR3 length equals 18 residues. The CDR3 here is CASSLRGMARISTDTQYF. Here the CDR3 DNA reads TGTGCCAGCAGTTTAAGGGGGATGGCTAGAATCAGCACAGATACGCAGTATTTT.

This rearrangement joins TRBV7-2 to TRBJ2-7; TRBD1 matches 7 bases. Germline V gives CDR1 SGHTA, CDR2 FQGNSA. Unmatched junction bases numbered 5, after V lost 5 bases and J lost 1 base. The CDR3 contains 14 residues. The CDR3 DNA sequence: TGTGCCAGCAGCAGGGACAGCTATTCCTACGAGCAGTACTTC. This gives the protein CASSRDSYSYEQYF. Complete variable domain (other parts from reference TRBV7-2 and TRBJ2-7): GAGVSQSPSNKVTEKGKDVELRCDPISGHTALYWYRQSLGQGLEFLIYFQGNSAPDKSGLPSDRFSAERTGGSVSTLTIQRTQQEDSAVYLCASSRDSYSYEQYFGPGTRLTVT.

This clone showed up just a few times. The gene calls are TRBV28 and TRBJ1-5; 7 bases fit TRBD1. The V segment lost 4 bases and the J segment 2 bases; nucleotides outside the gene matches: 11. CDR3 length: 17 amino acids. Germline-derived CDR1 and CDR2 are MDHEN and SYDVKM. The CDR3 protein is CASSSGRGRSGNQPQHF. The CDR3 DNA follows: TGTGCCAGCAGTTCCGGGAGGGGGCGTAGCGGCAATCAGCCCCAGCATTTT.

The chain links TRBV11-1 to TRBJ1-4; no reliable D call. The CDR3 has 14 residues. The germline CDR1 and CDR2 sequences are SGHAT and FQDESV (reference sequence). The V gene lost 5 bases and the J gene lost 5 bases, with 12 bases spanning the gap. CDR3 DNA sequence: TGTGCCAGCAGCCTAAGGACGGGAAATGAAAAACTGTTTTTT. Translated: CASSLRTGNEKLFF.

The rearrangement uses TRBV7-2 and TRBJ2-5; no clear D gene. The V and J ends lost 3 bases and 1 base respectively, with 3 bases between them. The CDR3 contains 12 residues. CDR1 and CDR2 (germline): SGHTA, FQGNSA. For the CDR3, the DNA is TGTGCCAGCAGCTTCTTCCAAGAGACCCAGTACTTC. Translating gives CASSFFQETQYF.

This clone appeared once. The chain has TRBV2 and TRBJ2-5; unclear D gene. The DNA end lines up better with TRBJ2-7; the J call may be wrong. This CDR3 is 15 amino acids long. Germline V CDR1 and CDR2: SNHLY, FYNNEI. This CDR3 reads CASKRGTLLTYEQYF. The CDR3 nucleotides read TGTGCCAGCAAGAGAGGCACCCTTTTAACTTACGAGCAGTACTTC.

The rearrangement joins TRBV19 to TRBJ1-2, with TRBD1 matching 7 bases. V shed 6 bases, J shed 2 bases, and the junction held 15 bases outside the gene matches. The V gene's germline CDR1 is LNHDA and CDR2 SQIVND (reference sequence). This CDR3 region has 17 residues. CDR3 loop: CASRLAGQSFINYGYTF. The CDR3 coding sequence is TGTGCCAGTAGGCTAGCGGGACAGAGCTTTATAAACTATGGCTACACCTTC.

The V gene is TRBV7-9, the J gene TRBJ2-1; D is unresolved. This CDR3 has 16 residues. V lost 2 bases, J lost 0 bases, and 11 bases lay in between. Germline lookup yields CDR1 SEHNR and CDR2 FQNEAQ (reference sequence). This CDR3 reads CASSLQQGGSYNEQFF. The CDR3 DNA is TGTGCCAGCAGCTTACAACAAGGCGGCTCCTACAATGAGCAGTTCTTC.

This clone has more than one count but fewer than ten. This chain uses TRBV5-1 with TRBJ1-1, with a possible D match to TRBD1 (6 bases). Looked up from germline, CDR1 is SGHRS and CDR2 is YFSETQ. This CDR3 comprises 15 residues. V was cut by 4 bases and J by 4 bases, with 17 bases left in between. The CDR3 protein is CASSLRQDGGTEAFF. The CDR3 DNA reads TGCGCCAGCAGCCTCCGACAGGACGGGGGCACTGAAGCTTTCTTT.

This clone was counted between two and nine times. The gene calls are TRBV7-2 and TRBJ1-2, with TRBD1 identical over 7 bases. Germline V gene sequence: CDR1 SGHTA, CDR2 FQGNSA. The CDR3 covers 13 residues. Germline trimming cut 4 bases from V and 6 bases from J; bases unmatched to any gene: 5. CDR3 sequence (DNA): TGTGCCAGCAGCTCCACAGGGGTGGATGGCTACACCTTC. Its protein is CASSSTGVDGYTF.

The V gene is TRBV19, the J gene TRBJ2-2; the match to TRBD1 covers 8 bases. The CDR3 covers 14 residues. CDR1 LNHDA and CDR2 SQIVND come from the germline V gene (reference sequence). After removal of 9 bases from V and 1 base from J, the junction contained 4 bases not matched to a gene. The CDR3 coding sequence is TGTGCCAGCAGGGACAGGCGGAACACCGGGGAGCTGTTTTTT. Encoded protein: CASRDRRNTGELFF.

The sample holds a few counts of this clone. The V and J genes are TRBV7-9 and TRBJ1-2, with D unclear. Germline assignment: CDR1 SEHNR and CDR2 FQNEAQ (reference sequence). The CDR3 extends over 13 amino acids. The V gene lost 1 base and the J gene lost 7 bases, with 10 bases spanning the gap. The chain's CDR3 is CASSLDGLVGYTF. DNA of the CDR3: TGTGCCAGCAGCTTAGACGGTCTTGTTGGCTACACCTTC.

The genes are TRBV5-1 and TRBJ2-7, with 8 bases aligning to TRBD2. The germline CDR1 and CDR2 sequences are SGHRS and YFSETQ. The CDR3 length is 13 residues. Trimming cost V 0 bases and J 7 bases; bases outside gene matches: 3. The CDR3 spells CASSLATGGEQYF. For the CDR3, the DNA is TGCGCCAGCAGCTTGGCGACGGGAGGGGAGCAGTACTTC.

Only a few counts were recorded for this clone. The chain links TRBV30 to TRBJ1-5, with unresolved D. V lost 2 bases and J lost 6, with 14 bases in between. Looked up from germline, CDR1 is GTSNPN and CDR2 is SVGIG (reference sequence). This CDR3 contains 14 residues. The CDR3 spells CAWSPGSSTQPQHF. For the CDR3, the DNA is TGTGCCTGGAGTCCTGGGAGTTCTACTCAGCCCCAGCATTTT.

The gene calls are TRBV30 and TRBJ1-2; D is possibly TRBD1 (6 bases). This CDR3 region has 13 residues. Trimming removed 5 bases from V and 4 bases from J, with 14 bases in between. Germline V gives CDR1 GTSNPN, CDR2 SVGIG (reference sequence). The CDR3 sequence: CAWVRGAFYGYTF. The CDR3 nucleotides are TGTGCCTGGGTTCGGGGGGCTTTCTATGGCTACACCTTC.

In its sample, this clone was seen a few times. The chain joins TRBV5-5 to TRBJ1-3, with D unclear. The CDR3 sequence is 14 residues long. The V and J ends lost 1 base and 3 bases respectively, with 8 bases between them. The germline gives CDR1 SGHKS, CDR2 YYEKEE (reference sequence). The CDR3 here is CASSLYGLGNTIYF. The CDR3 DNA sequence: TGTGCCAGCAGCTTGTACGGACTTGGAAACACCATATATTTT.

The rearrangement uses TRBV6-6 and TRBJ2-2; D is perhaps TRBD2 (6 bases). V lost 6 bases and J 3 bases, leaving 17 bases between the germline ends. The CDR3 spans 16 residues. In germline, CDR1 is MNHNY, CDR2 SVGAGI (reference sequence). CDR3 protein: CASRYYSGADTGELFF. The CDR3 nucleotides are TGTGCCAGCAGGTATTATAGCGGAGCGGACACCGGGGAGCTGTTTTTT.

The chain joins TRBV12-5 to TRBJ1-2, with TRBD1 matching over 7 bases. The CDR3 contains 17 residues. Germline V gene data show CDR1 as LGHNT and CDR2 as FRNRAP. The V and J ends lost 0 bases and 0 bases, in that order; junction bases with no gene match: 7. The CDR3 region is CASGLVQDRRANYGYTF. The CDR3 DNA is TGTGCTAGTGGTTTGGTACAGGACAGGCGGGCTAACTATGGCTACACCTTC. The full variable domain, with the rest looked up from reference TRBV12-5 and TRBJ1-2, is DARVTQTPRHKVTEMGQEVTMRCQPILGHNTVFWYRQTMMQGLELLAYFRNRAPLDDSGMPKDRFSAEMPDATLATLKIQPSEPRDSAVYFCASGLVQDRRANYGYTFGSGTRLTVV.

The J gene is TRBJ2-1, the V gene TRBV27, with D perhaps TRBD2 (5 bases). Germline lookup yields CDR1 MNHEY and CDR2 SMNVEV (reference sequence). The germline V and J ends were trimmed by 5 bases and 10 bases, with 18 bases remaining between them. CDR3 length: 14 residues. The CDR3 nucleotides read TGTGCCAGCAGTCTTCAAAAAGAGGGCGGGGAGCAGTTCTTC. Its translation: CASSLQKEGGEQFF.

The chain recombines TRBV7-8 with TRBJ2-1; 11 bases agree with TRBD2. The trim removed 5 bases at V and 10 bases at J, leaving 10 bases unmatched. The CDR3 spans 15 residues. The germline gives CDR1 SGHVS, CDR2 FQNEAQ. The CDR3 here is CASSRTSGLFNEQFF. The CDR3 DNA reads as TGTGCCAGCAGCCGGACTAGCGGGTTGTTCAACGAGCAGTTCTTC.

This clone was seen a few times. The chain joins TRBV27 to TRBJ2-1; D gene ambiguous. Germline loops: CDR1 MNHEY, CDR2 SMNVEV (reference sequence). This CDR3 has 13 amino acids. V lost 4 bases and J 3 bases, leaving 7 bases between the germline ends. CDR3 residues: CASSYGDYNEQFF. DNA for the CDR3: TGTGCCAGCAGTTATGGGGACTACAATGAGCAGTTCTTC.

The gene calls are TRBV18 and TRBJ2-7; 10 bases map to TRBD2. Germline assignment: CDR1 KGHSH and CDR2 LQKENI. The J segment lost 4 bases and the V segment lost 3 bases, leaving 9 bases of the junction unmatched. This CDR3 region has 16 residues. CDR3 protein: CASSPEPLAGVYEQYF. The CDR3 DNA follows: TGTGCCAGCTCACCCGAACCCCTAGCGGGGGTGTACGAGCAGTACTTC.

The V and J genes are TRBV11-3 and TRBJ1-1; D gene uncertain. Trimming removed 2 bases at V and 2 bases at J, with 12 bases between. The CDR3 sequence is 15 residues long. Germline lookup yields CDR1 SGHNT and CDR2 YENEEA. CDR3: CASSLNGLVNTEAFF. For the CDR3, the DNA is TGTGCCAGCAGCTTAAACGGGTTGGTCAACACTGAAGCTTTCTTT. Using reference TRBV11-3 and TRBJ1-1 for the parts outside the CDR3, the full variable domain is EAGVVQSPRYKIIEKKQPVAFWCNPISGHNTLYWYLQNLGQGPELLIRYENEEAVDDSQLPKDRFSAERLKGVDSTLKIQPAELGDSAVYLCASSLNGLVNTEAFFGQGTRLTVV.